The entry below gives a single TCR beta chain sequence along with its context. What it binds is not known. The record originates from a study of T cells in tumors after PD-1 blockade. Points from the study as a whole: Most post-therapy expanded exhausted CD8+ clones were new, undetected before treatment.

The V gene's germline CDR1 is SNHLY and CDR2 FYNNEI. The V gene end was trimmed by 7 bases and the J gene end by 4 bases; junction bases not matched to a gene: 5. The CDR3 has 14 residues. Time point described: first of two post-therapy site-matched biopsies 2 to 3 months apart. Clones were sequenced by immunoSEQ multiplex PCR, and TCRdb holds only the in-frame ones, with some missing. The sample holds roughly 2,700 clones, 70% to 80% seen once. The chain carries TRBV2 and TRBJ2-3, with TRBD1 matching 10 bases. The sample was tumor tissue, taken after anti-PD-1 treatment. This sequence was found in a human donor with basal cell carcinoma. CDR3 residues: CASTTGTGADTQYF. The CDR3 bases are TGTGCCAGCACCACAGGGACAGGGGCAGATACGCAGTATTTT.